A single sample is the source of the 9 T cell receptor beta chains below, sequenced in a study of CD8+ T cells in alopecia areata. Sequencing relied on a cDNA template that was reverse transcribed from extracted RNA. TCRdb keeps only in-frame clones here, not all; method: immunoSEQ multiplex PCR. Here the sample spans 110,000 to 150,000 clones, 40% to 55% being singletons. The sequencing here drew on CD4+ T cells sorted from blood, taken at week 0. All receptors come from a human donor with alopecia areata.

The chain is built from TRBV29-1 and TRBJ2-1, with D unclear. This CDR3 comprises 10 residues. Germline V lookup: CDR1 SQVTM, CDR2 ANQGSEA. V was cut by 0 bases and J by 10 bases, with 4 bases left in between. The CDR3 DNA reads TGCAGCGTTGAAGAGCGGGAGCAGTTCTTC. As protein: CSVEEREQFF.

The CDR3 here is CASSSPKGQSNQPQHF. The CDR3 nucleotides read TGTGCCAGCAGTTCGCCTAAGGGACAGTCTAATCAGCCCCAGCATTTT. The rearrangement joins TRBV28 to TRBJ1-5; TRBD1 aligns across 7 bases. The germline V gene encodes CDR1 MDHEN and CDR2 SYDVKM. The CDR3 loop spans 16 amino acids. The J segment lost 4 bases and the V segment lost 4 bases, leaving 10 bases of the junction unmatched.

The rearrangement uses TRBV5-1 and TRBJ2-6, with D maybe TRBD1 (6 bases). The V end was cut by 4 bases, the J end by 0 bases, with 8 bases between. Per the germline V gene, CDR1 is SGHRS and CDR2 is YFSETQ. The CDR3 is made up of 15 amino acids. CDR3 coding DNA: TGCGCCAGCAGCACGGACAGCTCTGGGGCCAACGTCCTGACTTTC. Translated: CASSTDSSGANVLTF.

The chain has TRBV2 and TRBJ2-4; TRBD1 aligns across 10 bases. This CDR3 contains 19 residues. V lost 4 bases to trimming and J lost 0 bases; unmatched junction nucleotides: 12. Germline assignment: CDR1 SNHLY and CDR2 FYNNEI. DNA of the CDR3: TGTGCCAGCAGTGCGTACGGGACAGGGGCCAACCTAGCCAAAAACATTCAGTACTTC. Its translation is CASSAYGTGANLAKNIQYF.

J is TRBJ2-1 and V is TRBV4-2; D unresolved. V lost 2 bases and J lost 12, with 11 bases in between. The CDR3 has 12 amino acids. The germline V gene has CDR1 LGHNA and CDR2 YNFKEQ. The CDR3 DNA follows: TGTGCCAGCAGCCAATCCCTTGGGCGGCAGTTCTTC. Its protein product is CASSQSLGRQFF.

This clone was counted only a few times. The chain recombines TRBV4-1 with TRBJ2-1, with 8 bases lining up with TRBD1. This CDR3 has 15 amino acids. Germline trimming cut 1 base from V and 8 bases from J; bases unmatched to any gene: 7. The germline gives CDR1 MGHRA, CDR2 YSYEKL. This CDR3 is CASSQGDRPRDEQFF. Here the CDR3 DNA reads TGCGCCAGCAGCCAAGGGGACAGGCCCAGGGATGAGCAGTTCTTC.

The rearrangement uses TRBV30 and TRBJ2-3; D is uncertain. The CDR3 is 13 amino acids. V lost 3 bases and J lost 0, with 7 bases in between. Germline loops: CDR1 GTSNPN, CDR2 SVGIG (reference sequence). The CDR3 bases are TGTGCCTGGAGAAAACCCAGCACAGATACGCAGTATTTT. It codes for CAWRKPSTDTQYF. Variable domain in full (rest from reference TRBV30 and TRBJ2-3): SQTIHQWPATLVQPVGSPLSLECTVEGTSNPNLYWYRQAAGRGLQLLFYSVGIGQISSEVPQNLSASRPQDRQFILSSKKLLLSDSGFYLCAWRKPSTDTQYFGPGTRLTVL.

The rearrangement joins TRBV5-1 to TRBJ2-7; no reliable D call. Trimming removed 6 bases at V and 3 bases at J, with 16 bases between. This CDR3 contains 14 residues. CDR1 and CDR2 from the germline V gene are SGHRS and YFSETQ. CDR3 loop: CASTIDSGYYEQYF. The CDR3 DNA is TGCGCCAGCACCATAGACTCGGGCTACTACGAGCAGTACTTC.

The CDR3 DNA is TGCAGCGTTTTGGAGGGACCCAACAATGAGCAGTTCTTC. This gives the protein CSVLEGPNNEQFF. The chain recombines TRBV29-1 with TRBJ2-1, with D perhaps TRBD2 (6 bases). V lost 5 bases and J lost 5, with 13 bases in between. The CDR3 is made up of 13 amino acids. Germline V gives CDR1 SQVTM, CDR2 ANQGSEA.